This T cell receptor beta chain was documented in a study of blood T cell repertoires in COVID-19. In the authors' workflow: By means of reference gene primer amplification, nucleated cell counts were estimated. TCRdb's copy holds only in-frame clones and misses some; the assay was immunoSEQ multiplex PCR. V, J and clone size are taken as reported in that table, and D and trimming were inferred from the DNA itself. The sample has fewer than 250,000 clones; about four fifths are singletons. V lost 5 bases and J lost 0; bases outside the gene matches: 3. The germline CDR1 and CDR2 sequences are MGHRA and YSYEKL. This CDR3 spans 15 amino acids.

This clonotype originated in a woman aged 70-85 years with active or convalescent COVID-19. The rearrangement joins TRBV4-1 to TRBJ2-7, with TRBD2 identical over 11 bases. Sample: peripheral blood. The CDR3 coding sequence is TGCGCCAGCAGCGGACTAGCGGGCCACTCCTACGAGCAGTACTTC. Amino acid sequence: CASSGLAGHSYEQYF.